This TCR beta chain was identified in a study of blood T cell repertoires in COVID-19. On the study more broadly: Donors in the United States, Italy and Spain gave samples during acute or convalescent COVID-19. Nucleic acid was either cDNA or gDNA, and it came from T cells, B-cell-depleted T cells, or PBMCs.

The CDR3 is 17 amino acids. Trimming took off 5 bases at V and 6 bases at J, with 23 bases between the two ends. CDR1 is MDHEN, CDR2 SYDVKM, per germline. Original analysis: For nucleated cells, counts were estimated from reference gene primer amplification. Generated by immunoSEQ multiplex PCR, the TCRdb table keeps only in-frame clones and is missing some. V and J calls and clone size are given by that table; D and trimming were obtained from the DNA. The sample holds about 190,000 clones, around nine tenths seen once. The TCR sequence derives from a man younger than 40 with acute or convalescent COVID-19. The specimen sequenced was peripheral blood. The chain links TRBV28 to TRBJ1-5, with a possible D match to TRBD1 (6 bases). CDR3 DNA sequence: TGTGCCAGCAGTGGGGCACCGGGCAGGGGAGGGTTTCAGCCCCAGCATTTT. As protein: CASSGAPGRGGFQPQHF. The variable domain in full, with the rest retrieved from reference TRBV28 and TRBJ1-5, is DVKVTQSSRYLVKRTGEKVFLECVQDMDHENMFWYRQDPGLGLRLIYFSYDVKMKEKGDIPEGYSVSREKKERFSLILESASTNQTSMYLCASSGAPGRGGFQPQHFGDGTRLSIL.